Listed here are 23 T cell receptor beta chains from one sample, sequenced in a study. TCRdb used MiXCR to reprocess the 5' RACE reads, holding one entry per CDR3 protein. The sample consists of about 61,000 distinct CDR3 sequences, around 30% of them appearing once. Sequenced material: tumor-infiltrating naive CD4+ T cells sorted from the breast tumor. Noted subset: naive CD4+ T cells, CD4+CD45RA+CD25-. Receptors originate from a female donor with breast cancer.

The sample holds many counts of this clonotype. The chain joins TRBV6-2 or TRBV6-3 to TRBJ1-2; D ambiguous. V was cut by 7 bases and J by 6 bases, with 18 bases left in between. The CDR3 consists of 14 residues. Germline assignment: CDR1 MNHEY and CDR2 SVGEGT. The CDR3 loop reads CASTQVGYSDGYTF. The CDR3 bases are TGTGCCAGCACCCAAGTGGGTTATTCTGATGGCTACACCTTC.

Note on this clonotype: A much larger clone differs by one base, so this may be a read error. The chain combines TRBV6-5 with TRBJ1-5, with D unclear. Germline lookup yields CDR1 MNHEY and CDR2 SVGAGI. The CDR3 contains 17 residues. V was trimmed by 0 bases and J by 5 bases, leaving 17 bases between them. The DNA for the CDR3 is TGTGCCAGCAGTTACTCCACCCCCCTGGGCTCTGATCAGCCCCAGCATTTT. Protein product: CASSYSTPLGSDQPQHF.

CDR3 protein: CASSMDRGVGTDTQYF. CDR3 bases: TGTGCCAGCAGCATGGACAGGGGTGTGGGGACAGATACGCAGTATTTT. V gene TRBV11-1 combines with J gene TRBJ2-3; 9 nucleotides agree with TRBD1. Losses at the gene ends were 5 bases for V and 3 bases for J; bases not matched to a gene: 9. The CDR3 loop spans 16 amino acids. Germline values: CDR1 SGHAT, CDR2 FQDESV (reference sequence).

This clonotype was observed a few times. The junction departs from the called germline gene at one end, perhaps through a read error. The V and J genes are TRBV12-3 or TRBV12-4 and TRBJ2-1; TRBD2 aligns across 8 bases. The CDR3 loop spans 14 amino acids. The CDR3 is CASSSGKFGGDTLF. The CDR3 coding sequence is TGTGCCAGCAGTTCCGGGAAGTTCGGGGGGGACACCCTCTTC.

V usage is TRBV28 and J usage is TRBJ2-5, with D tentatively TRBD2 (6 bases). Trimming removed 8 bases from V and 2 bases from J, with 30 bases in between. The CDR3 totals 19 residues. Germline V gene sequence: CDR1 MDHEN, CDR2 SYDVKM. The DNA for the CDR3 is TGTGCCAGCGTGGGGCAGGGACTCGGTTCGGACCTCGAACAAGAGACCCAGTACTTC. Protein sequence: CASVGQGLGSDLEQETQYF.

The V and J genes are TRBV5-1 and TRBJ2-3; D tentatively fits TRBD1 or TRBD2 (5 bases each). The V and J ends lost 5 bases and 2 bases respectively, with 15 bases between them. Per the germline V gene, CDR1 is SGHRS and CDR2 is YFSETQ. The CDR3 covers 15 residues. The CDR3 region is CASRPWDGTTDTQYF. CDR3 DNA sequence: TGCGCCAGCAGACCCTGGGACGGCACCACAGATACGCAGTATTTT.

This clonotype is labeled as medium-sized. V gene TRBV9 combines with J gene TRBJ1-6; D is possibly TRBD1 (5 bases). The CDR3 runs 13 residues. Looked up from germline, CDR1 is SGDLS and CDR2 is YYNGEE. The ends were cut back, 5 bases at V and 9 bases at J, with 12 bases in the middle. The CDR3 loop is CASSAGVRSPLHF. The CDR3 DNA is TGTGCCAGCAGTGCGGGGGTCCGTTCACCCCTCCACTTT.

This clonotype was seen a handful of times. This rearrangement joins TRBV11-2 to TRBJ2-2; TRBD2 matches at 7 bases. V shed 5 bases and J 6 bases; nucleotides not matched to a gene: 12. Germline V lookup: CDR1 SGHAT, CDR2 FQNNGV. The CDR3 extends over 16 amino acids. CDR3 loop: CASSLVTGTKAGELFF. The DNA for the CDR3 is TGTGCCAGCAGCCTCGTCACCGGGACTAAGGCCGGGGAGCTGTTTTTT. Full variable domain (outside the CDR3, taken from reference TRBV11-2 and TRBJ2-2): EAGVAQSPRYKIIEKRQSVAFWCNPISGHATLYWYQQILGQGPKLLIQFQNNGVVDDSQLPKDRFSAERLKGVDSTLKIQPAKLEDSAVYLCASSLVTGTKAGELFFGEGSRLTVL.

The CDR3 region has the DNA TGCAGTGCTAGACCACTTGGGAACACTGAAGCTTTCTTT. As protein: CSARPLGNTEAFF. V is TRBV20-1 and J is TRBJ1-1; D call uncertain. Germline values: CDR1 DFQATT, CDR2 SNEGSKA (reference sequence). CDR3 size: 13 residues. Trimming removed 2 bases at V and 1 base at J, with 8 bases between.

This clonotype appeared a few times. In DNA, the CDR3 is TGTGCCAGCAGTCGTGACAGGGGTGAAGCTTTCTTT. Amino acid sequence: CASSRDRGEAFF. This sequence joins TRBV12-3 or TRBV12-4 and TRBJ1-1; TRBD1 agrees at 8 bases. V lost 5 bases, J lost 7 bases, and 3 bases stayed unmatched. The CDR3 is 12 residues long.

By share of the sample, this clonotype is medium-sized (0.01 to 0.1%). The chain couples TRBV4-1 to TRBJ2-1, with 10 bases lining up with TRBD2. Germline CDR1 MGHRA, CDR2 YSYEKL. V trimming: 1 base; J trimming: 7 bases; junction bases outside the gene matches: 7. The CDR3 extends over 16 amino acids. The CDR3 sequence is CASSQVRLAGVNEQFF. CDR3 nucleotides: TGCGCCAGCAGCCAAGTGAGACTAGCGGGCGTGAATGAGCAGTTCTTC.

This clonotype was recorded at least ten times. The V gene is TRBV7-2, the J gene TRBJ1-6; unclear D gene. Germline V gene sequence: CDR1 SGHTA, CDR2 FQGNSA. The ends were cut back, 3 bases at V and 8 bases at J, with 11 bases in the middle. The CDR3 runs to 14 residues. The CDR3 bases are TGTGCCAGCAGCTTCGGACGGTACGATTCACCCCTCCACTTT. This gives the protein CASSFGRYDSPLHF.

This clonotype was seen more than once but under ten times. The chain has TRBV15 and TRBJ2-5; D perhaps matches TRBD2 (6 bases). Trimming shortened V by 6 bases and J by 7 bases, and 27 bases separated the two germline ends. Germline values: CDR1 LNHNV, CDR2 YYDKDF (reference sequence). This CDR3 comprises 17 residues. DNA of the CDR3: TGTGCCACCAGAACCATGGGAGGAGGGCCCGCCAGCTTGACCCAGTACTTC. Translating gives CATRTMGGGPASLTQYF. Combining the CDR3 with reference TRBV15 and TRBJ2-5 gives the whole variable domain DAMVIQNPRYQVTQFGKPVTLSCSQTLNHNVMYWYQQKSSQAPKLLFHYYDKDFNNEADTPDNFQSRRPNTSFCFLDIRSPGLGDTAMYLCATRTMGGGPASLTQYFGPGTRLLVL.

Notes on this clonotype: Mismatch with germline at one junction end may stem from a read error. This chain joins TRBV11-2 and TRBJ2-7; 8 nucleotides agree with TRBD1. This CDR3 has 15 amino acids. Germline V lookup: CDR1 SGHAT, CDR2 FQNNGV. CDR3 sequence: CAGSLGPGQDYEQYF. In DNA form, the CDR3 reads TGTGCCGGCAGCTTAGGACCGGGACAGGACTACGAGCAGTACTTC.

This clonotype was counted at least ten times. V usage is TRBV6-2 or TRBV6-3 and J usage is TRBJ1-1, with D possibly TRBD1 on 6 matching bases. V dropped 5 bases and J dropped 4 bases, with 20 bases sitting between them. The germline gives CDR1 MNHEY, CDR2 SVGEGT. This CDR3 spans 16 amino acids. This CDR3 is CASSRKNLQGPTEAFF. For the CDR3, the DNA is TGTGCCAGCAGTCGGAAAAACCTACAGGGTCCCACTGAAGCTTTCTTT.

The table lists this clonotype with a few counts. The V gene is TRBV15, the J gene TRBJ1-4; 9 bases line up with TRBD1. The CDR3 is 13 amino acids. Germline trimming cut 10 bases from V and 2 bases from J; bases unmatched to any gene: 2. Looked up from germline, CDR1 is LNHNV and CDR2 is YYDKDF (reference sequence). The CDR3 spells CAITGGTNEKLFF. The CDR3 nucleotides read TGTGCCATCACAGGGGGCACTAATGAAAAACTGTTTTTT.

This clonotype was seen a few times. This CDR3 is missing its conserved last phenylalanine or tryptophan, likely due to a read error. The V call is TRBV25-1, the J call TRBJ1-4; TRBD1 is a possible D gene (5 bases). This CDR3 comprises 11 residues. Trimming pared 6 bases from V and 9 bases from J, leaving 8 bases between. Germline CDR1 and CDR2: MGHDK and SYGVNS. CDR3 in DNA: TGTGCCAGCAGAGGGGTTCAAAAACTGTTTCTT. Protein: CASRGVQKLFL.

The chain couples TRBV5-1 to TRBJ1-1; the D gene is possibly TRBD1 (5 bases). The germline CDR1 and CDR2 sequences are SGHRS and YFSETQ. The CDR3 loop spans 14 amino acids. The V and J ends lost 5 bases and 1 base respectively, with 12 bases between them. CDR3 DNA: TGCGCCAGCAGACAGAATACAGGGAACACTGAAGCTTTCTTT. This encodes CASRQNTGNTEAFF.

The J gene is TRBJ2-7, the V gene TRBV5-1; tentative D call: TRBD1 (6 bases). This CDR3 is 15 amino acids long. Germline values: CDR1 SGHRS, CDR2 YFSETQ. V was pared by 1 base and J by 2 bases, with 13 bases between. The CDR3 coding sequence is TGCGCCAGCAGCTTGTCCGGGACAAGAACCTACGAGCAGTACTTC. Encoded protein: CASSLSGTRTYEQYF.

The chain carries TRBV2 and TRBJ2-7; tentative D call: TRBD1 (6 bases). This CDR3 has 13 amino acids. Germline lookup yields CDR1 SNHLY and CDR2 FYNNEI. V gave up 6 bases and J gave up 4 bases, with 13 bases separating them. CDR3 sequence reads: CASRTTGAYEQYF. In DNA form, the CDR3 reads TGTGCCAGCAGGACGACAGGTGCTTACGAGCAGTACTTC.

The V and J genes are TRBV5-4 and TRBJ1-1; 8 positions match TRBD1. The V and J ends lost 4 bases and 4 bases, in that order; junction bases with no gene match: 6. Germline V gene lookup returns CDR1 SGHNT and CDR2 YYREEE (reference sequence). There are 14 residues in the CDR3. The CDR3 loop reads CASSAKTGATEAFF. The CDR3, as DNA: TGTGCCAGCAGCGCAAAGACAGGGGCCACTGAAGCTTTCTTT.

This clonotype was detected only a few times. The chain has TRBV7-3 and TRBJ2-1; 7 bases line up with TRBD2. This CDR3 has 17 amino acids. Looked up from germline, CDR1 is SGHTA and CDR2 is FQGTGA. V lost 5 bases to trimming and J lost 12 bases; unmatched junction nucleotides: 22. As DNA, the CDR3 is TGTGCCAGCAGCCGCAACCTAACCGGGACTATGGGTCGGTCGCAGTTCTTC. Its protein is CASSRNLTGTMGRSQFF.

This chain joins TRBV5-1 and TRBJ1-1; D gene uncertain. Germline V gives CDR1 SGHRS, CDR2 YFSETQ. The CDR3 is 17 amino acids. Trimming took 4 bases from V and 3 from J, leaving 22 bases between them. DNA of the CDR3: TGCGCCAGCAGCCCGCGCCGGGCCCAACATCGGGACACTGAAGCTTTCTTT. This gives the protein CASSPRRAQHRDTEAFF.